The clone carrying this T cell receptor beta chain was found a few times. Authors' data handling: The assay estimated nucleated cells by amplifying reference gene primers. Sequencing was performed with immunoSEQ multiplex PCR; in TCRdb, only in-frame clones are kept and a portion is missing. V and J calls and clone size come straight from that table; D and trimming were deduced from the DNA. The sample has 150,000 to 200,000 clones, roughly 70% seen once; the top ten hold around 3%. This sample was taken from a study of blood T cell repertoires in COVID-19. On the study more broadly: Sites in the United States, Italy and Spain provided acute and convalescent COVID-19 samples. PBMCs, B-cell-depleted T cells, or T cells provided the cDNA or gDNA that made up the material.

Germline-derived CDR1 and CDR2 are SGHDN and FVKESK. The CDR3 has 14 residues. V trimming: 8 bases; J trimming: 4 bases; junction bases outside the gene matches: 5. The chain has TRBV14 and TRBJ2-1, with 10 bases matching TRBD2. The specimen was peripheral blood. This clonotype originated in an elderly woman with acute or convalescent COVID-19. Here the CDR3 DNA reads TGTGCCAGCCAAATAGCGGGAGGTTACAATGAGCAGTTCTTC. It translates to CASQIAGGYNEQFF.